Listed below are T cell receptor beta chains from one sample, sequenced in a study of PD-1 blockade in classical Hodgkin lymphoma. Profiling relied on immunoSEQ multiplex PCR, and the TCRdb table lists in-frame clones only, not all of them. Of 30,000 to 45,000 clones in the sample, 70% to 90% were seen once. Specimen: peripheral blood mononuclear cells (PBMCs), collected before the second cycle of nivolumab. The receptors originated from a human donor with classical Hodgkin lymphoma. Each CDR3 is given with its conserved first and last residue. Where a row states a size, it is once, few, many or the class of an expanded clone; other rows omit it.

clone_size,v_call,cdr3_aa
.,TRBV7-8,CASSLLRRSAGYEQYF
.,TRBV2,CASKTGIFLAKNIQYF
.,TRBV4-1,CASSHRSTSGRAGDNNEQFF
once,TRBV14,CASSLRHPPNEQYF
.,TRBV11-3,CASRERQGWGEQYF
.,TRBV5-1,CASSLNTGTGANTEAFF
.,TRBV6-6,CASSYPKTGSSYEQYF
.,TRBV11-3,CASSLDSTSGYTDTQYF
.,TRBV7-3,CASSFTPGQGADNEQFF
.,TRBV5-6,CASSLVRLKGPKETQYF
.,TRBV18,CASSLSGKGFEQYF
.,TRBV7-2,CASSPNDWGRGRQPQHF
.,TRBV2,CASRTTGGTGELFF
.,TRBV5-6,CASSPSPTSGTDTQYF
once,TRBV27,CASRHRDRVNNEQFF
.,TRBV7-8,CASSPEGTRGEQYF
.,TRBV6-5,CASSYGFGPSTYEQYF
once,TRBV9,CASSVDPGAGGTYEQYF
.,TRBV6-1,CASMPGGGQPQHF
.,TRBV18,CASSPWTGPFYEQYF
.,TRBV6-6,CASSWDGEAFF
.,TRBV4-1,CASSQDRLWASGSYEQYF
.,TRBV6-4,CASSDESGGSYNEQFF
.,TRBV28,CASSLQEYGYTF
.,TRBV9,CASSVEDTYQPQHF
.,TRBV6-6,CASKWPTMNTEAFF
.,TRBV18,CASSPRGLGLNEKLFF
.,TRBV9,CASSVDQGTYEQYF
.,TRBV19,CASSIGAEQFF
.,TRBV7-9,CASSQPGQHYEQYF
medium-sized,TRBV28,CASFGKLNQNTEAFF
.,TRBV14,CASSFASGAQETQYF
.,TRBV6-5,CASSYRHTGELFF
once,TRBV11-3,CASSLGFIGGMNTEAFF
.,TRBV7-3,CASSPVRAGTGELFF
.,TRBV4-1,CASSQVTTGDYEQYF
once,TRBV6-5,CASSARPGELFF
.,TRBV19,CASSPVNYGYTF
.,TRBV5-6,CASSLEGGVQPQHF
.,TRBV19,CASSIPPTGIGEKLFF
.,TRBV2,CASSPLTSGQFYNEQFF
once,TRBV27,CASSFTSNTEAFF
.,TRBV7-2,CASSQQGVGNEKLFF
.,TRBV11-2,CASSLGPLQTVTPKRAFF